This T cell receptor beta chain derives from a study of cytomegalovirus exposure and HLA in healthy donors. Assay: immunoSEQ multiplex PCR; the TCRdb copy retains only in-frame clones and omits some. Here the sample spans 90,000 to 120,000 clones, around 95% being singletons. Germline CDR1 is MNHEY and CDR2 is SVGAGI. The V end was cut by 7 bases, the J end by 0 bases, with 9 bases between. This CDR3 is 13 amino acids long. This sequence joins TRBV6-5 and TRBJ1-1; a possible D gene is TRBD1 (5 bases). The sample taken for sequencing was PBMCs. The sequence was collected from a woman under 30 in good health and CMV-seronegative. CDR3 sequence reads: CASKKQVNTEAFF. The CDR3 nucleotides read TGTGCCAGCAAAAAACAGGTGAACACTGAAGCTTTCTTT.